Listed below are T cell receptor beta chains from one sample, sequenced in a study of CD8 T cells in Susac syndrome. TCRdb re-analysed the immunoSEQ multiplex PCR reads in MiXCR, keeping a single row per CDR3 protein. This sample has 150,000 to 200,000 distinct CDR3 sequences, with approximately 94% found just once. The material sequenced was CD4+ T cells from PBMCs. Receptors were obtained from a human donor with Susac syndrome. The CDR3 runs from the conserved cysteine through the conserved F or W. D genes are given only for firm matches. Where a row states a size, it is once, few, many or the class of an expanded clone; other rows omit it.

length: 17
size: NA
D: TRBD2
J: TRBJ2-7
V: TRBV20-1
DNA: TGCAGTGCTAGAGATCCTTCTAGCGGGGGGGTAAAGGGCGAGCAGTACTTC
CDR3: CSARDPSSGGVKGEQYF

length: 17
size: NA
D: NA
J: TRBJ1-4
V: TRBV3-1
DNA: TGTGCCAGCAGCCAAGATTCGGCCTCTCCCTATAATGAAAAACTGTTTTTT
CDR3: CASSQDSASPYNEKLFF

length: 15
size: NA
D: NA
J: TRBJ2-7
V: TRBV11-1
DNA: TGTGCCAGCAGCTTAGGGGCGGTGAGATCCTACGAGCAGTACTTC
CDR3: CASSLGAVRSYEQYF

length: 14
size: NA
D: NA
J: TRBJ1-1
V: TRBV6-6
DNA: TGTGCCAGCAGTTACGGAGGGGCTGACACTGAAGCTTTCTTT
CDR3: CASSYGGADTEAFF

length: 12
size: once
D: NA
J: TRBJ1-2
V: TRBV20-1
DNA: TGCAGTGCCCGGACCGGCAACTATGGCTACACCTTC
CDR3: CSARTGNYGYTF

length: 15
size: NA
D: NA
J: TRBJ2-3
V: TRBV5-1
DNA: TGCGCCAGCAGCCCTGGTCGGACAGGCACAGATACGCAGTATTTT
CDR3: CASSPGRTGTDTQYF

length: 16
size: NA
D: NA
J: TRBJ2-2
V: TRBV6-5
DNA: TGTGCCAGCAGTTACTTCCCACAGGGTGGCACCGGGGAGCTGTTTTTT
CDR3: CASSYFPQGGTGELFF

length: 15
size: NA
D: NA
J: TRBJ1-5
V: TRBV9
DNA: TGTGCCAGCAGCGCCTCGTCCGGGGCCAATCAGCCCCAGCATTTT
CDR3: CASSASSGANQPQHF

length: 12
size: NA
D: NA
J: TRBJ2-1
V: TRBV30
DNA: TGTGCCTGGAGTGTACAGGAGGGGAGGCAGTTCTTC
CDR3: CAWSVQEGRQFF

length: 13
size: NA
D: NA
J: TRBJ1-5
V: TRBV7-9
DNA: TGTGCCAGCAGCTTAGGCGTGGATCAGCCCCAGCATTTT
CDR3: CASSLGVDQPQHF

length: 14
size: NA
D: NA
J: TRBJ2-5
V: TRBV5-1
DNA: TGCGCCAGCAGCTTGGATGCAGGGATGGAGACCCAGTACTTC
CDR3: CASSLDAGMETQYF

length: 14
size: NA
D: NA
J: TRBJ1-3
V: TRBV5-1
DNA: TGCGCCAGCAGCTTTGGGACGGATGGAAACACCATATATTTT
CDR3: CASSFGTDGNTIYF

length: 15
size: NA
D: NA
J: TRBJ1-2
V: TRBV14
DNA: TGTGCCAGCAGCCCGGCTAGGGGGGCAGTCAGCGGCTACACCTTC
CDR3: CASSPARGAVSGYTF

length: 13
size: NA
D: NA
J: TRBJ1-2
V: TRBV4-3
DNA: TGCGCCAGCAGCCAAGTCCGGTGGAGTGGCTACACCTTC
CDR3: CASSQVRWSGYTF

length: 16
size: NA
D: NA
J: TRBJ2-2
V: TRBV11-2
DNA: TGTGCCAGCAGCCGCCACAGGGTAAACTACACCGGGGAGCTGTTTTTT
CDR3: CASSRHRVNYTGELFF

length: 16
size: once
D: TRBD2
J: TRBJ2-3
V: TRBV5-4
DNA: TGTGCCAGCAGCTCGCCGGGGGGGCCGCTCGCAGATACGCAGTATTTT
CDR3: CASSSPGGPLADTQYF

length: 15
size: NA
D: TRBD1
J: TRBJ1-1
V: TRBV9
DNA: TGTGCCAGCAGCCTCAGGGGGCAGGGCGTCACTGAAGCTTTCTTT
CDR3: CASSLRGQGVTEAFF

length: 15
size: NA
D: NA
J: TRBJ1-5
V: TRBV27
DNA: TGTGCCAGCAGACCGACAGTCATTAGCAATCAGCCCCAGCATTTT
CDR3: CASRPTVISNQPQHF

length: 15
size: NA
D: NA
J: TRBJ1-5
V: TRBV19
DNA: TGTGCGAGTACCCCATCTGGGTATAGCAATCAGCCCCAGCATTTT
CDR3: CASTPSGYSNQPQHF

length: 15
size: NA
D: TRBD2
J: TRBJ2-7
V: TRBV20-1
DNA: TGCAGTGCTAGATTAGCGGGGGGGATCACCTACGAGCAGTACTTC
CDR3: CSARLAGGITYEQYF

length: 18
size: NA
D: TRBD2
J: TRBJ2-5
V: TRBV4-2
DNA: TGTGCCAGCAGCCATCCTAAACTAGCGGGGGGGCCCCAAGAGACCCAGTACTTC
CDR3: CASSHPKLAGGPQETQYF

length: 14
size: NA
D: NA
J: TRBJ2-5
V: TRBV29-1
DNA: TGCAGCGGATATGGGGTCGGGACGAGAGAGACCCAGTACTTC
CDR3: CSGYGVGTRETQYF

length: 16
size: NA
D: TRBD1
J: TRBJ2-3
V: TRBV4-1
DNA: TGCGCCAGCAGCCAAGAGGGACAGGGACGAAAAGATACGCAGTATTTT
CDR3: CASSQEGQGRKDTQYF

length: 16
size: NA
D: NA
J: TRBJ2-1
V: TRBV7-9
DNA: TGTGCCAGCAGCTTAGGGGGGGGCCTGTCGATGGATGAGCAGTTCTTC
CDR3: CASSLGGGLSMDEQFF

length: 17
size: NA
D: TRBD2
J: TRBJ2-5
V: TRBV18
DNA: TGTGCCAGCTCACCGATGCCAAGCGGGGGGGCCCAAGAGACCCAGTACTTC
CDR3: CASSPMPSGGAQETQYF

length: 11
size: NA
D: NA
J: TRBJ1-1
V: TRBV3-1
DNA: TGTGCCAGCAGCCACAGGACGGTGGCTTTCTTT
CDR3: CASSHRTVAFF

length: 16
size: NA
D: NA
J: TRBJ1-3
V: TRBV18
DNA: TGTGCCAGCTCACCACCGAATTGGACCCCCGGAAACACCATATATTTT
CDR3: CASSPPNWTPGNTIYF

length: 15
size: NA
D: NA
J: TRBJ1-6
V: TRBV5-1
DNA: TGCGCCAGCAGCTCGATGGGCCCTTATAATTCACCCCTCCACTTT
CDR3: CASSSMGPYNSPLHF

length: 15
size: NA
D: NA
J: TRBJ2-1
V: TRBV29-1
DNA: TGCAGCTACCTCGATACAGGGCTACCCTACAATGAGCAGTTCTTC
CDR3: CSYLDTGLPYNEQFF

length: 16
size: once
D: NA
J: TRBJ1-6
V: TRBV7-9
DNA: TGTGCCAGCAGGGAGGGGCAGGGGTCCTATAATTCACCCCTCCACTTT
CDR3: CASREGQGSYNSPLHF

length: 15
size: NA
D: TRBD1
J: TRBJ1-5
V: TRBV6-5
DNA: TGTGCCAGCAGTTCCTTCACAGGGGGAGGTCAGCCCCAGCATTTT
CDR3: CASSSFTGGGQPQHF